This T cell receptor beta chain was sequenced in a study of identifying expanded T cells in peripheral blood. Broader study findings: Across healthy donors, higher total template counts meant significantly greater approximately 2-week count variance. Technical replicates showed around 1.3 changed clones; roughly two weeks 15 to 20; four weeks 19.

During the collection period, no donor immune events like infections were recorded. J gave up 3 bases and V 5 bases, and 4 bases lay outside the gene matches. Germline CDR1 is GTSNPN and CDR2 is SVGIG (reference sequence). The CDR3 loop spans 12 amino acids. Turning to this clone: Its antigen is unknown.

TCRdb keeps only in-frame clones here, not all; method: immunoSEQ multiplex PCR. In the table there are tens of thousands of clones, 70% to 90% of which are singletons. Sequencing was carried out using blood. This clonotype was sampled from a person between 18 and 75 years old in good health. The chain employs TRBV30 and TRBJ2-7; TRBD1 matches 7 bases. CDR3 nucleotide sequence: TGTGCCTGGGGACAGGAGTTCTACGAGCAGTACTTC. It specifies CAWGQEFYEQYF.